Listed below are T cell receptor beta chains from one sample, sequenced in a study of blood T cell repertoires in COVID-19. Repertoires were generated with immunoSEQ multiplex PCR, while TCRdb's copy carries only in-frame clones and drops some. The repertoire holds 170,000 or so clones, around 87% seen once, with about 12% in the top ten. The sequenced sample consisted of peripheral blood. The receptors derive from a woman aged 70-85 years with COVID-19, enrolled during active disease. The CDR3 runs from the conserved cysteine through the conserved F or W. The D gene is left open where the match is weak. The size entry is marked missing in some rows and otherwise reads once, few, many or a size class.

NA,TRBV3-1/TRBV3-2,TRBD1,TRBJ2-7,TGTGCCAGCAGCCCAGCCAGGTACAGGGGTCCCCTAGGGGTCTACGAGCAGTACTTC,CASSPARYRGPLGVYEQYF
NA,TRBV7-9,NA,TRBJ2-6,TGTGCCAGCAGCTTATCAGGGGCAGGAGACAGCTCTGGGGCCAACGTCCTGACTTTC,CASSLSGAGDSSGANVLTF
NA,TRBV19,TRBD1,TRBJ2-1,TGTGCCAGTAGTATAATGGGACAGGGTGCGTATGAGCAGTTCTTC,CASSIMGQGAYEQFF
once,TRBV28,NA,TRBJ2-1,TGTGCCAGCAGGGCAAAGCGGGACAGGTATCTCTATGAGCAGTTCTTC,CASRAKRDRYLYEQFF
few,TRBV19,TRBD1,TRBJ2-5,TGTGCCAGTAGTATGATACAGGGGGCTGAATCGGAGACCCAGTACTTC,CASSMIQGAESETQYF
once,TRBV9,NA,TRBJ1-2,TGTGCCAGCAGCGACACATTAACTAACTATGGCTACACCTTC,CASSDTLTNYGYTF
NA,TRBV2,NA,TRBJ2-5,TGTGCCAGCAGTGCGCAGGAGACCCAGTACTTC,CASSAQETQYF
NA,TRBV15,NA,TRBJ2-4,TGTGCCACCAGCAGAGATCAATTTCGTCTGGGCCAGCCTAAAAACATTCAGTACTTC,CATSRDQFRLGQPKNIQYF
NA,TRBV15,TRBD2,TRBJ2-7,TGTGCCACCAGCAGAGACCGGCTAGCGGGAACCTACGAGCAGTACTTC,CATSRDRLAGTYEQYF
NA,TRBV7-2,NA,TRBJ1-1,TGTGCCAGCAGCTTAAGTCCCGGGAGCACTGAAGCTTTCTTT,CASSLSPGSTEAFF
NA,TRBV19,NA,TRBJ1-3,TGTGCCAGTAGTGGGCCGCTCCCTGGAAACACCATATATTTT,CASSGPLPGNTIYF
few,TRBV15,NA,TRBJ2-1,TGTGCCACCAGCAGAGATCTGGGGGCCGGCGGGAGATCCTACAATGAGCAGTTCTTC,CATSRDLGAGGRSYNEQFF
NA,TRBV3-1/TRBV3-2,NA,TRBJ1-2,TGTGCCAGCAGCGACAGGTCCCGGTTGAAAACCTTC,CASSDRSRLKTF
NA,TRBV4-1,TRBD2,TRBJ2-7,TGCGCCAGCAGCCCGGAGGGACTAGCGGGAGCGGGGGAGCAGTACTTC,CASSPEGLAGAGEQYF
NA,TRBV28,TRBD1,TRBJ2-5,TGTGCCAGCAGCCCAGGGGGCCGAGAGACCCAGTACTTC,CASSPGGRETQYF
NA,TRBV5-1,TRBD1,TRBJ1-2,TGCGCCAGCAGCTCGGGACAGGATTCGGATGGCTACACCTTC,CASSSGQDSDGYTF
NA,TRBV7-9,NA,TRBJ2-1,TGTGCCAGCAGCTTAGGGCAGGGGAGCGGTAGCTCCTACAATGAGCAGTTCTTC,CASSLGQGSGSSYNEQFF
NA,TRBV7-6,NA,TRBJ1-2,TGTGCCAGCAGCTTAGTGCAGGGAGGGATCTATGGCTACACCTTC,CASSLVQGGIYGYTF
NA,TRBV27,NA,TRBJ1-5,TGTGCCAGCAGCCTAGTTCCCCCCTCAGCGATCCCCAATCAGCCCCAGCATTTT,CASSLVPPSAIPNQPQHF
NA,TRBV6-5,NA,TRBJ2-2,TGTGCCAGCACTTTGAACCACTTAAACACCGGGGAGCTGTTTTTT,CASTLNHLNTGELFF
NA,TRBV3-1/TRBV3-2,NA,TRBJ1-6,TGTGCCAGCAGCCAACTCCGGAGCAATTCACCCCTCCACTTT,CASSQLRSNSPLHF
NA,TRBV11-2,NA,TRBJ2-2,TGTGCCAGCAGCTCATTGAGGCCAAGCACCGGGGAGCTGTTTTTT,CASSSLRPSTGELFF
NA,TRBV27,NA,TRBJ1-1,TGTGCCAGCAGTCTCGGGACATCCTTTGAAGCTTTCTTT,CASSLGTSFEAFF
NA,TRBV30,NA,TRBJ1-6,TGTGCCTGGAGTCCAACCCCAGGGACCTATAATTCACCCCTCCACTTT,CAWSPTPGTYNSPLHF
NA,TRBV5-1,TRBD2,TRBJ2-7,TGCGCCAGCAGCCCCACCCTTTCGGGAGGCTCCTACGAGCAGTACTTC,CASSPTLSGGSYEQYF
few,TRBV28,NA,TRBJ1-2,TGTGCCAGCAAAACCGGGACATCGAACTATGGCTACACCTTC,CASKTGTSNYGYTF
NA,TRBV28,TRBD1,TRBJ1-2,TGTGCCAGCAGTTTATCGCCGGGACAGGCAAGTTCGAACTTC,CASSLSPGQASSNF
NA,TRBV19,TRBD2,TRBJ2-7,TGTGCCAGTCGAAACTCCGCTAGCGGGAGGCCCACTGTCGCCGAGCAGTACTTC,CASRNSASGRPTVAEQYF
NA,TRBV5-4,NA,TRBJ1-2,TGTGCCAGCAGTCTACGCGGGGACTATGGCTACACCTTC,CASSLRGDYGYTF
NA,TRBV4-1,TRBD1,TRBJ1-4,TGCGCCAGCAGCCAACTACCGGGACAGGGGAGGGAAAAACTGTTTTTT,CASSQLPGQGREKLFF
NA,TRBV3-1/TRBV3-2,NA,TRBJ2-7,TGTGCCAGTAGCCCCGAGACCGGGGGGCCCTACGAGCAGTACTTC,CASSPETGGPYEQYF
once,TRBV25-1,NA,TRBJ2-5,TGTGCCAGCAGTGAACCGTCAGGGTTTGTAGAGACCCAGTACTTC,CASSEPSGFVETQYF
NA,TRBV30,TRBD1,TRBJ2-7,TGTGCCTGGAGGAGGGACAGCTACGAGCAGTACTTC,CAWRRDSYEQYF
NA,TRBV5-1,NA,TRBJ2-3,TGCGCCAGCAGCTTTCGTTCTCCTTTCCAGGGTTCTAGCACAGATACGCAGTATTTT,CASSFRSPFQGSSTDTQYF
NA,TRBV7-9,NA,TRBJ1-4,TGTGCCAGCAGCTATGACCAGGGCGTCGGTGAAAAACTGTTTTTT,CASSYDQGVGEKLFF
once,TRBV7-9,TRBD1,TRBJ1-5,TGTGCCAGCAGCTTAGGCCAGGGGGCCGATCAGCCCCAGCATTTT,CASSLGQGADQPQHF
few,TRBV19,NA,TRBJ1-3,TGTGCCAGTACCCTAACCCCAACGAGCTCTGGAAACACCATATATTTT,CASTLTPTSSGNTIYF
once,TRBV4-2,NA,TRBJ2-3,TGTGCCAGCAGCCAAGGTTCCCCGCCCAGTGAAGATACGCAGTATTTT,CASSQGSPPSEDTQYF
NA,TRBV9,TRBD1,TRBJ2-2,TGTGCCAGCAGCGTAGCAGGGGGAACCGGGGAGCTGTTTTTT,CASSVAGGTGELFF
NA,TRBV11-3,TRBD1,TRBJ2-2,TGTGCCAGCAGCTTAGTGACAGGGAGAGCCGGGGAGCTGTTTTTT,CASSLVTGRAGELFF
NA,TRBV10-3,NA,TRBJ2-5,TGTGCCATCAGTAGGGGGGGGCAATCGATGGAGACCCAGTACTTC,CAISRGGQSMETQYF
NA,TRBV25-1,NA,TRBJ2-1,TGTGCCAGCAGTGACGGTCCAGGGCGAACCTACAATGAGCAGTTCTTC,CASSDGPGRTYNEQFF
NA,TRBV5-4,NA,TRBJ2-7,TGTGCCAGCAGCTGGGGGCGCGGGCAGAGCTCCTACGAGCAGTACTTC,CASSWGRGQSSYEQYF
NA,TRBV30,TRBD1,TRBJ1-2,TGTGCCTGGAGTCCGGACAGGGGCCATGGCTACACCTTC,CAWSPDRGHGYTF
NA,TRBV11-3,NA,TRBJ1-2,TGTGCCAGCAGCTCGCATAACCAGGGTAGCAGTGGAGGCTACACCTTC,CASSSHNQGSSGGYTF
NA,TRBV19,NA,TRBJ2-2,TGTGCCAGTATGGTCCGGGGATCGGGGGAGCTGTTTTTT,CASMVRGSGELFF
NA,TRBV6-5,TRBD2,TRBJ2-7,TGTGCCAGCAGCGTAGCGGGAGGGGCCTACGAGCAGTACTTC,CASSVAGGAYEQYF
NA,TRBV6-5,NA,TRBJ2-7,TGTGCCAGCAGTTACGGTTTCCGGGGATTCCACGAGCAGTACTTC,CASSYGFRGFHEQYF
NA,TRBV5-6,TRBD2,TRBJ2-2,TGTGCCAGCAGCCCCCGAGGGACTAGCGGGACGAACGGGGAGCTGTTTTTT,CASSPRGTSGTNGELFF
few,TRBV2,NA,TRBJ1-5,TGTGCCAGCAGTGAAGAGGGGTTGGGCAATCAGCCCCAGCATTTT,CASSEEGLGNQPQHF
once,TRBV7-9,TRBD2,TRBJ2-1,TGTGCCAGCAGCATCGGGACTAGCGGCTCTTCCTACAATGAGCAGTTCTTC,CASSIGTSGSSYNEQFF
NA,TRBV5-6,NA,TRBJ1-6,TGTGCCAGCAGCTTGGTGTCAGATTCACCCCTCCACTTT,CASSLVSDSPLHF
NA,TRBV10-3,TRBD1,TRBJ2-7,TGTGCCATCAATGGGTACAGGGGGCTGGTCGAGCAGTACTTC,CAINGYRGLVEQYF
NA,TRBV7-9,NA,TRBJ2-4,TGTGCCAGCAGCTTAGCGGGCCAGGGGAAAGAAAACATTCAGTACTTC,CASSLAGQGKENIQYF
few,TRBV9,NA,TRBJ2-3,TGTGCCAGCAGCGTCAACTTGGGCGGCACAGATACGCAGTATTTT,CASSVNLGGTDTQYF
NA,TRBV11-2,NA,TRBJ1-3,TGTGCCAGCAGCTCAAACCCCGGGGTTGGTGGAAACACCATATATTTT,CASSSNPGVGGNTIYF